The 14 T cell receptor beta chains reported below all come from one sample, sequenced in a study of CXCR3-negative and CXCR3-positive naive CD8 T cells. Findings and limits, study-wide: TRB CDR3 hydrophobicity was greater in CXCR3-positive naive cells than in CXCR3-negative naive cells.

TRB cDNA was prepared as libraries by UMI-labeled 5' RACE. From the 5' RACE reads, TCRdb lists one entry per CDR3 protein and no DNA. The clone table shows some 100,000 distinct CDR3 sequences, with the ten largest holding about 0.34%. No antigen has been identified for these receptors. The source material was naive CXCR3+ CD8+ T cells from blood. Described subset: CD45RO-CCR7+CD27+CD95- naive CD8+ T cells expressing CXCR3 (TNR3+). The receptors shown here come from a human donor in good health. Some clones in this sample may be carry-over from other donors' samples.

This chain connects TRBV7-3 to TRBJ2-5. Per the germline V gene, CDR1 is SGHTA and CDR2 is FQGTGA. The CDR3 has 13 residues. CDR3 loop: CASSLNGVETQYF. The full variable domain, rest sourced from reference TRBV7-3 and TRBJ2-5, is GAGVSQTPSNKVTEKGKYVELRCDPISGHTALYWYRQSLGQGPEFLIYFQGTGAADDSGLPNDRFFAVRPEGSVSTLKIQRTERGDSAVYLCASSLNGVETQYFGPGTRLLVL.

V is TRBV19 and J is TRBJ2-2. The CDR3 extends over 15 amino acids. Germline V gene data show CDR1 as LNHDA and CDR2 as SQIVND (reference sequence). The CDR3 spells CASHQDRANTGELFF.

The chain combines TRBV20-1 with TRBJ2-1; TCRdb returns TRBD2, unconfirmable since there is no DNA. This CDR3 comprises 15 residues. The germline V gene encodes CDR1 DFQATT and CDR2 SNEGSKA (reference sequence). CDR3 sequence reads: CSARETSGPRNEQFF.

The CDR3 reads CASSLLTTGELFF. The rearrangement links TRBV4-2 to TRBJ2-2. Germline V CDR1 and CDR2: LGHNA, YNFKEQ. There are 13 residues in the CDR3.

The chain is built from TRBV7-9 and TRBJ2-3; TCRdb outputs TRBD1, but without DNA this stays unchecked. Germline lookup yields CDR1 SEHNR and CDR2 FQNEAQ (reference sequence). The CDR3 runs to 16 residues. The CDR3 region is CASSLIPDRSTDTQYF.

The V and J genes are TRBV6-2 or TRBV6-3 and TRBJ2-7. This CDR3 contains 14 residues. Per the germline V gene, CDR1 is MNHEY and CDR2 is SVGEGT. CDR3 sequence: CASSYGSETYEQYF.

CDR3 sequence: CATSRGSGGSSYNEQFF. The V and J genes are TRBV15 and TRBJ2-1; no DNA is available, so the TRBD2 call from TCRdb remains unchecked. Germline assignment: CDR1 LNHNV and CDR2 YYDKDF (reference sequence). The CDR3 sequence is 17 residues long.

J is TRBJ1-5 and V is TRBV6-4. Germline V gene sequence: CDR1 MRHNA, CDR2 SNTAGT. This CDR3 is built from 11 residues. CDR3 region: CAGREVREGVF.

The chain links TRBV7-3 to TRBJ2-3. The CDR3 length is 13 residues. From germline, CDR1 is SGHTA and CDR2 FQGTGA. CDR3 protein: CASSPDITDTQYF.

This chain links TRBV25-1 with TRBJ1-2. Germline V CDR1 and CDR2: MGHDK, SYGVNS. This CDR3 is built from 14 residues. The CDR3 sequence: CASSDTASNYGYTF.

The chain couples TRBV6-5 to TRBJ2-2; TCRdb names TRBD2, which stays unverified in the absence of DNA. Germline lookup yields CDR1 MNHEY and CDR2 SVGAGI. The CDR3 contains 14 residues. The CDR3 loop is CASSQREFAGELFF.

The chain combines TRBV7-9 with TRBJ2-1; TCRdb proposes TRBD1, but this gene call is untestable without DNA. Germline V lookup: CDR1 SEHNR, CDR2 FQNEAQ (reference sequence). The CDR3 contains 17 residues. Here the CDR3 reads CASSPKFRDSSYNEQFF.

This sequence joins TRBV4-1 and TRBJ2-2; the D gene TCRdb calls, TRBD2, cannot be checked with no DNA. Germline V gives CDR1 MGHRA, CDR2 YSYEKL. The CDR3 sequence is 15 residues long. CDR3: CASSRITGGSGELFF.

CDR3 amino acids: CASSTDRGKYNEQFF. This chain uses TRBV11-3 with TRBJ2-1; TCRdb selects TRBD1, and the lack of DNA leaves this call unchecked. CDR3 length: 15 amino acids. CDR1 and CDR2 from the germline V gene are SGHNT and YENEEA.